The next 8 T cell receptor beta chains were all read from a single sample in a study of CXCR3-negative and CXCR3-positive naive CD8 T cells. UMI labels and 5' RACE were used to prepare the TRB cDNA libraries. With the 5' RACE reads reprocessed, TCRdb shows one record per CDR3 protein and no DNA. The listing contains about 40,000 distinct CDR3 sequences. Sequencing was carried out using memory CD8+ T cells from blood. These receptors were obtained from a human donor in good health. Some clones in this sample may be carry-over from other donors' samples.

The CDR3 region is CASLGGDRSSYNEQFF. The V call is TRBV12-3 or TRBV12-4, the J call TRBJ2-1; the D call from TCRdb, TRBD1, cannot be confirmed without DNA. The CDR3 length is 16 residues.

V and J are TRBV29-1 and TRBJ1-2. The CDR3 runs 14 residues. The V gene's germline CDR1 is SQVTM and CDR2 ANQGSEA. The CDR3 spells CSVDGTDVNYGYTF. Filled out from reference TRBV29-1 and TRBJ1-2, the complete variable domain reads SAVISQKPSRDICQRGTSLTIQCQVDSQVTMMFWYRQQPGQSLTLIATANQGSEATYESGFVIDKFPISRPNLTFSTLTVSNMSPEDSSIYLCSVDGTDVNYGYTFGSGTRLTVV.

The V and J genes are TRBV23-1 and TRBJ2-5; TCRdb calls TRBD1, which cannot be checked without DNA. TRBV23-1 is reported as an ORF; its role is uncertain. This CDR3 has 15 residues. The CDR3: CASSQSRDEKRAQYF.

This rearrangement joins TRBV6-5 to TRBJ2-5; TCRdb lists TRBD1, though no DNA is available to test this call. Germline assignment: CDR1 MNHEY and CDR2 SVGAGI. CDR3 length: 13 residues. The CDR3 reads CATLGQGEETQYF.

This chain connects TRBV18 to TRBJ1-4; TCRdb reports TRBD1, a call that lacks DNA to check it against. Germline values: CDR1 KGHSH, CDR2 LQKENI. This CDR3 is built from 15 residues. CDR3 sequence: CASLYRVSANEKLFF.

The chain's CDR3 is CASSGGLAGDSYEQYF. This chain connects TRBV7-9 to TRBJ2-7; the D call from TCRdb, TRBD2, cannot be confirmed without DNA. The CDR3 covers 16 residues. Germline lookup yields CDR1 SEHNR and CDR2 FQNEAQ (reference sequence).

This chain joins TRBV5-6 and TRBJ1-5; the TRBD1 assignment by TCRdb is unverifiable without DNA. This CDR3 contains 16 residues. Per germline, CDR1 SGHDT and CDR2 YYEEEE. CDR3 region: CASSLGAAPPNQPQHF.

This chain's CDR3 is CASSYPRSYDPETQYF. This sequence joins TRBV11-3 and TRBJ2-5; the D call from TCRdb, TRBD1, cannot be confirmed without DNA. The germline gives CDR1 SGHNT, CDR2 YENEEA. This CDR3 region has 16 residues.